These 11 T cell receptor beta chains share one sample of origin, sequenced in a study of T cell responses to AZD1222 COVID-19 vaccine. Method: immunoSEQ multiplex PCR; TCRdb's copy keeps in-frame clones and lacks some. The table shows some 69,000 clones, with 85% occurring only once. The source material was peripheral blood, sampled on day 0 of AZD1222 vaccination. Source of these receptors: an adult in good health.

CDR3 sequence: CASSRGNEQFF. CDR3 DNA sequence: TGTGCCAGCAGTCGGGGTAATGAGCAGTTCTTC. The V gene is TRBV12-3 or TRBV12-4, the J gene TRBJ2-1, with D perhaps matching TRBD2 (5 bases). This CDR3 region has 11 residues. V was clipped by 5 bases and J by 7 bases, with 6 bases between them.

V and J are TRBV5-4 and TRBJ2-3; D is tentatively TRBD1 or TRBD2 (7 bases each). The germline V gene has CDR1 SGHNT and CDR2 YYREEE (reference sequence). The CDR3 contains 16 residues. Trimming shortened V by 0 bases and J by 3 bases, and 14 bases separated the two germline ends. The CDR3 DNA reads as TGTGCCAGCAGCTTGGGAGGGGGCGGGGGAACAGATACGCAGTATTTT. It codes for CASSLGGGGGTDTQYF.

The chain is built from TRBV7-2 and TRBJ1-2, with D hard to call. This CDR3 spans 12 amino acids. CDR1 and CDR2 (germline): SGHTA, FQGNSA. V shed 1 base and J shed 8 bases, with 8 bases lying between them. The CDR3 DNA reads TGTGCCAGCAGCTTAGACCGTGGGGGCTACACCTTC. Translation gives CASSLDRGGYTF.

The chain joins TRBV27 to TRBJ1-5; D is possibly TRBD1 (6 bases). Germline assignment: CDR1 MNHEY and CDR2 SMNVEV (reference sequence). The germline V and J ends were trimmed by 6 bases and 6 bases, with 21 bases remaining between them. This CDR3 contains 16 residues. The CDR3 loop reads CASSLKGEFQGQPQHF. The CDR3 coding sequence is TGTGCCAGCAGCTTAAAGGGGGAATTCCAAGGTCAGCCCCAGCATTTT.

V gene TRBV5-4 combines with J gene TRBJ1-1; TRBD1 agrees at 7 bases. Looked up from germline, CDR1 is SGHNT and CDR2 is YYREEE (reference sequence). V lost 4 bases and J lost 6; bases outside the gene matches: 9. This CDR3 is built from 14 residues. The CDR3 DNA sequence: TGTGCCAGCAGCCCACCGACAGGGAGCCCTGAAGCTTTCTTT. It translates to CASSPPTGSPEAFF.

This rearrangement joins TRBV27 to TRBJ1-5; D uncertain. CDR1 is MNHEY, CDR2 SMNVEV, per germline (reference sequence). The CDR3 has 13 amino acids. V lost 4 bases to trimming and J lost 0 bases, with 4 bases between them. The CDR3 coding sequence is TGTGCCAGCAGTTCTTATAGCAATCAGCCCCAGCATTTT. Encoded protein: CASSSYSNQPQHF.

This chain uses TRBV30 with TRBJ1-1; D is perhaps TRBD1 (5 bases). Germline V CDR1 and CDR2: GTSNPN, SVGIG (reference sequence). Trimming pared 0 bases from V and 7 bases from J, leaving 24 bases between. There are 17 residues in the CDR3. CDR3 DNA: TGTGCCTGGAGTGTACTGAAAGGGGTTCTTTTTGAAGGTGAAGCTTTCTTT. Translating it yields CAWSVLKGVLFEGEAFF. Supplemented by reference TRBV30 and TRBJ1-1, the full variable domain reads SQTIHQWPATLVQPVGSPLSLECTVEGTSNPNLYWYRQAAGRGLQLLFYSVGIGQISSEVPQNLSASRPQDRQFILSSKKLLLSDSGFYLCAWSVLKGVLFEGEAFFGQGTRLTVV.

The chain joins TRBV6-5 to TRBJ2-7, with TRBD1 matching 9 bases. The germline V gene encodes CDR1 MNHEY and CDR2 SVGAGI. There are 14 residues in the CDR3. The junction had 7 bases not matched to a gene; V was cut back by 4 bases and J by 6 bases. The CDR3 spells CASSSGTGHSEQYF. CDR3 DNA sequence: TGTGCCAGCAGTTCCGGGACAGGGCACTCCGAGCAGTACTTC.

The DNA for the CDR3 is TGTGCCAGCAGTGGGCAGAACAATCAGCCCCAGCATTTT. Its translation: CASSGQNNQPQHF. J is TRBJ1-5 and V is TRBV2; D remains ambiguous. V lost 4 bases and J lost 3, with 7 bases in between. This CDR3 contains 13 residues. From germline, CDR1 is SNHLY and CDR2 FYNNEI.

The chain employs TRBV11-2 and TRBJ2-3; D unclear. CDR3 length equals 13 residues. Germline CDR1 SGHAT, CDR2 FQNNGV. The V end was cut by 1 base, the J end by 5 bases, with 7 bases between. The CDR3 spells CASSLAFIDTQYF. CDR3 DNA sequence: TGTGCCAGCAGCTTAGCCTTTATAGATACGCAGTATTTT. Looking up the rest from reference TRBV11-2 and TRBJ2-3 gives the full variable domain: EAGVAQSPRYKIIEKRQSVAFWCNPISGHATLYWYQQILGQGPKLLIQFQNNGVVDDSQLPKDRFSAERLKGVDSTLKIQPAKLEDSAVYLCASSLAFIDTQYFGPGTRLTVL.

The V call is TRBV15, the J call TRBJ1-3; 8 positions match TRBD1. Per the germline V gene, CDR1 is LNHNV and CDR2 is YYDKDF (reference sequence). This CDR3 region has 17 residues. The ends lost 2 bases at V and 1 base at J; junction bases unmatched: 7. The DNA of the CDR3 is TGTGCCACCAGCAGACGTACGGACAGGGCTTCTGGAAACACCATATATTTT. Translation gives CATSRRTDRASGNTIYF. Based on the CDR3 plus reference TRBV15 and TRBJ1-3, the full variable domain is DAMVIQNPRYQVTQFGKPVTLSCSQTLNHNVMYWYQQKSSQAPKLLFHYYDKDFNNEADTPDNFQSRRPNTSFCFLDIRSPGLGDTAMYLCATSRRTDRASGNTIYFGEGSWLTVV.